This TCR beta chain was captured by sequencing in a study of OX40 agonist ivuxolimab in advanced cancers. V lost 1 base to trimming and J lost 2 bases; unmatched junction nucleotides: 11. The V gene's germline CDR1 is LGHNA and CDR2 YNFKEQ. The CDR3 is made up of 18 amino acids. Clones were sequenced by immunoSEQ multiplex PCR, and TCRdb holds only the in-frame ones, with some missing. The data hold some 65,000 clones, with more than 75% observed a single time. This specimen was CD4+ or CD8+ T cells sorted from blood, taken in a trial of the OX40 agonist ivuxolimab. The rearrangement links TRBV4-2 to TRBJ2-5; 9 nucleotides match TRBD2. The TCR sequence derives from an adult with an advanced solid tumor such as melanoma, head and neck, liver or kidney cancer. In nucleotides, the CDR3 is TGTGCCAGCAGCCAAGCACAAGTGGCGGGGGGGGGTCAAGAGACCCAGTACTTC. Translation: CASSQAQVAGGGQETQYF.